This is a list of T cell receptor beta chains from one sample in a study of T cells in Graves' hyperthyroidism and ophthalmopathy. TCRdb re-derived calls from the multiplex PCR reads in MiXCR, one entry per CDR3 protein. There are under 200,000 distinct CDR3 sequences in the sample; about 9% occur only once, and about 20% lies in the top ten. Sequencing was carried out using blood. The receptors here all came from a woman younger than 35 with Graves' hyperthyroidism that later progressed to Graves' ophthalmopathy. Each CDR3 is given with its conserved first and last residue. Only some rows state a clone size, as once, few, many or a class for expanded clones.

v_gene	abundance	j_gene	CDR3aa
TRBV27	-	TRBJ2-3	CASSLAGLAGSTDTQYF
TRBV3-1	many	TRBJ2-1	CASSQTNEQFF
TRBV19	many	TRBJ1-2	CASSIVQGKDYGYTF
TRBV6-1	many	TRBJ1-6	CASKNGGSWSYNSPLHF
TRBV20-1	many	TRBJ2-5	CSARVDSLAETQYF
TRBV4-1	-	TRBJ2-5	CASSQDRRETQYF
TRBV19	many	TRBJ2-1	CASSGSSASGRTYNEQFF
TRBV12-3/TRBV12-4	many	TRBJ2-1	CASSLSSRYNEQFF
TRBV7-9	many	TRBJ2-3	CASSLITGGDTDTQYF
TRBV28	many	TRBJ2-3	CASSTQREVTDTQYF
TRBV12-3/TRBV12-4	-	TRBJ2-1	CASSLKPSGQFF
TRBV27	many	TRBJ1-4	CASSLVGQFNEKLFF
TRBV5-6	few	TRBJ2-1	CASSGTGMRNEQFF
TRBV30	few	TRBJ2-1	CAWTPRLAGGNEQFF